Listed below are T cell receptor beta chains from one sample, sequenced in a study of CD8+ T cells in alopecia areata. Sequenced by immunoSEQ multiplex PCR; TCRdb stores in-frame clones only, minus some. The sample comprises roughly 190,000 clones, about three fifths of which are singletons, and roughly 1.3% rests with the top ten. The sample here was CD4+ T cells sorted from blood, taken around week 50, from a patient treated with tofacitinib. The receptor set was obtained from a human donor with alopecia areata. CDR3s include the opening cysteine and the closing phenylalanine or tryptophan. The D gene is left open where the match is weak. For some rows the clone size is stated as once, few or many, or as a class when expanded; others skip it.

V gene	J gene	D gene	clone size	CDR3 protein	CDR3 DNA
TRBV30	TRBJ1-1	-	once	CAWSVPGRPTEAFF	TGTGCCTGGAGTGTACCTGGCAGGCCCACTGAAGCTTTCTTT
TRBV29-1	TRBJ1-2	TRBD1	once	CSVEGTGANYGYTF	TGCAGCGTTGAGGGGACAGGGGCCAACTATGGCTACACCTTC
TRBV5-1	TRBJ2-3	TRBD2	few	CASSLGSSGGTDTQYF	TGCGCCAGCAGCTTGGGATCTAGCGGGGGTACAGATACGCAGTATTTT
TRBV6-6	TRBJ1-2	-	many	CASSPDSLYGYTF	TGTGCCAGCAGTCCAGACAGCCTCTATGGCTACACCTTC
TRBV30	TRBJ1-5	TRBD1	-	CAWGGQGTQPQHF	TGTGCCTGGGGGGGACAGGGAACTCAGCCCCAGCATTTT
TRBV29-1	TRBJ2-3	-	-	CSVAGGGLGSFTDTQYF	TGCAGCGTTGCGGGCGGAGGCCTGGGATCTTTCACAGATACGCAGTATTTT
TRBV30	TRBJ2-2	-	-	CACSYRGTGELFF	TGTGCCTGCAGTTACCGGGGGACCGGGGAGCTGTTTTTT
TRBV7-2	TRBJ1-1	-	once	CASSLGENTEAFF	TGTGCCAGCAGCTTAGGAGAGAACACTGAAGCTTTCTTT
TRBV11-2	TRBJ1-6	-	-	CASSLVGVSYNSPLHF	TGTGCCAGCAGCTTAGTTGGGGTCTCCTATAATTCACCCCTCCACTTT
TRBV19	TRBJ2-3	TRBD1	few	CATRDRPTDTQYF	TGTGCCACCCGGGACAGACCCACAGATACGCAGTATTTT
TRBV30	TRBJ1-1	-	-	CASRVGYTEAFF	TGTGCCTCGCGAGTGGGTTACACTGAAGCTTTCTTT
TRBV5-1	TRBJ2-7	TRBD1	-	CASSLEGQGNEQYF	TGCGCCAGCAGCTTGGAGGGACAGGGGAACGAGCAGTACTTC
TRBV21-1	TRBJ2-7	-	few	CASSKRLGGSLPLYEQYF	TGTGCCAGCAGCAAACGACTAGGAGGGAGCCTCCCACTCTACGAGCAGTACTTC
TRBV7-3	TRBJ1-2	-	-	CASSLDGYGYTF	TGTGCCAGCAGCTTAGATGGATATGGCTACACCTTC
TRBV30	TRBJ1-2	-	-	CAWSVPLLNGYTF	TGTGCCTGGAGTGTACCACTATTAAATGGCTACACCTTC
TRBV4-3	TRBJ2-5	TRBD2	-	CASSQSSGGPGETQYF	TGCGCCAGCAGCCAATCTAGCGGGGGGCCCGGAGAGACCCAGTACTTC
TRBV6-5	TRBJ2-7	-	-	CASSYSGGISYEQYF	TGTGCCAGCAGTTACTCAGGGGGAATCTCCTACGAGCAGTACTTC
TRBV30	TRBJ1-5	-	-	CAWRPQGMSNQPQHF	TGTGCCTGGAGGCCTCAGGGGATGAGCAATCAGCCCCAGCATTTT
TRBV29-1	TRBJ1-1	-	-	CSVPVGLLDTEAFF	TGCAGCGTCCCCGTAGGGCTATTAGACACTGAAGCTTTCTTT
TRBV29-1	TRBJ1-2	-	-	CSVEPPGVLYGYTF	TGCAGCGTTGAACCCCCGGGAGTTCTCTATGGCTACACCTTC